The 10 T cell receptor beta chains below were found in one sample sequenced in a study of molecular identifiers for immune sequencing clone quantification. TCRdb fed the PCR reads into MiXCR, producing one record per CDR3 protein. The sample has 45,000 to 60,000 distinct CDR3 sequences; around 34% are singletons. What was sequenced was naive CD8+ T cells from blood, with Jurkat cell RNA spiked in. This sample's subset: FACS-sorted CD8+CD4-CCR7+CD45RA+ naive T cells. All receptors come from a human donor in good health. Some libraries in this study had Jurkat cell RNA spiked in.

Comments on this clonotype: A much bigger clone sits one base away, suggesting this may be a read error. The genes are TRBV5-6 and TRBJ2-3, with 8 bases aligning to TRBD1. The CDR3 runs 15 residues. In germline, CDR1 is SGHDT, CDR2 YYEEEE. The trim removed 7 bases at V and 2 bases at J, leaving 9 bases unmatched. CDR3 DNA: TGTGCCAGCGACGGACAGGGATCCACCACAGATACGCAGTATTTT. Encoded protein: CASDGQGSTTDTQYF.

For this clonotype: Possible read error: a much larger clone is one base away. The V call is TRBV20-1, the J call TRBJ2-7, with TRBD2 matching over 7 bases. This CDR3 is 14 amino acids long. Germline assignment: CDR1 DFQATT and CDR2 SNEGSKA (reference sequence). CDR3 nucleotide sequence: TGCAGTGCTAGAGGGTCTAGCGGCCCGTACGAGCAGTGCTTC. Translated, it gives CSARGSSGPYEQCF.

This clonotype was found a few times. This chain links TRBV28 with TRBJ2-3; the D gene is possibly TRBD2 (6 bases). This CDR3 region has 17 residues. Per germline, CDR1 MDHEN and CDR2 SYDVKM. With 8 bases removed from V and 2 bases from J, the gap between germline ends came to 23 bases. The CDR3 DNA reads TGTGCCAGCGCTTCGCCGCCTAGCGCCGAATACACAGATACGCAGTATTTT. Its translation is CASASPPSAEYTDTQYF.

This clonotype was detected once. Just one base apart from a much larger clone, this may be a read error. The chain links TRBV20-1 to TRBJ2-7; D not resolved. Trimming took off 3 bases at V and 3 bases at J, with 12 bases between the two ends. CDR1 DFQATT and CDR2 SNEGSKA come from the germline V gene (reference sequence). The CDR3 has 13 amino acids. CDR3 amino acids: CSAREPRVYEQYF. CDR3 DNA sequence: TGCAGTGCTAGGGAACCTAGAGTCTACGAGCAGTACTTC.

This clonotype was counted ten times or more. The chain couples TRBV28 to TRBJ2-7; maybe TRBD2 (5 bases). Germline values: CDR1 MDHEN, CDR2 SYDVKM. CDR3 length: 15 residues. V lost 4 bases and J lost 1, with 14 bases in between. The CDR3 DNA follows: TGTGCCAGCAGTTCCCCGAGGGCCCAGTCCTACGAGCAGTACTTC. It is translated as CASSSPRAQSYEQYF.

Remarks on this clonotype: One end of the junction does not line up with germline, which may come from a read error. The chain uses TRBV5-6 and TRBJ2-7; D may correspond to TRBD1 or TRBD2 (5 bases each). Germline V gene sequence: CDR1 SGHDT, CDR2 YYEEEE. This CDR3 contains 14 residues. CDR3: CASSFGDASYERYF. For the CDR3, the DNA is TGTGCCAGCAGCTTCGGGGACGCTTCCTACGAGCGGTACTTC.

This clonotype was detected many times. The J gene is TRBJ1-5, the V gene TRBV28; D is undetermined. Germline-derived CDR1 and CDR2 are MDHEN and SYDVKM. Trimming left V 6 bases short and J 9 bases short, with 12 bases between. This CDR3 has 12 amino acids. The CDR3 region is CASSLGVLPQHF. The CDR3 DNA is TGTGCCAGCAGCCTAGGAGTTCTGCCCCAGCATTTT.

The CDR3: CSASTGSGNTIYF. The DNA for the CDR3 is TGCAGTGCTAGTACAGGCTCTGGAAACACCATATATTTT. The chain links TRBV20-1 to TRBJ1-3; a weak D match, TRBD1 (5 bases). This CDR3 contains 13 residues. CDR1 is DFQATT and CDR2 is SNEGSKA in the germline V gene (reference sequence). Trimming took 3 bases from V and 0 from J, leaving 6 bases between them.

This sequence joins TRBV28 and TRBJ2-7; D is tentatively TRBD1 or TRBD2 (5 bases each). Per the germline V gene, CDR1 is MDHEN and CDR2 is SYDVKM. The CDR3 covers 14 residues. The V end lost 3 bases, the J end lost 6 bases, and 15 bases lay between the germline ends. DNA for the CDR3: TGTGCCAGCAGTTTCGGGGTCCTAAGGGGCGAGCAGTACTTC. The encoded protein is CASSFGVLRGEQYF. The full variable domain, its missing parts supplied by reference TRBV28 and TRBJ2-7, is DVKVTQSSRYLVKRTGEKVFLECVQDMDHENMFWYRQDPGLGLRLIYFSYDVKMKEKGDIPEGYSVSREKKERFSLILESASTNQTSMYLCASSFGVLRGEQYFGPGTRLTVT.

This chain links TRBV7-7 with TRBJ2-1, with 11 bases that match TRBD2. Germline CDR1 is SSHAT and CDR2 is FNYEAQ (reference sequence). The CDR3 covers 15 residues. In nucleotides, the CDR3 is TGTGCTAGCTCTCTGGGGACTAGCGGACTCAATGAGCAGTTCTTC. Translation gives CASSLGTSGLNEQFF. Variable domain in full (rest from reference TRBV7-7 and TRBJ2-1): GAGVSQSPRYKVTKRGQDVTLRCDPISSHATLYWYQQALGQGPEFLTYFNYEAQPDKSGLPSDRFSAERPEGSISTLTIQRTEQRDSAMYRCASSLGTSGLNEQFFGPGTRLTVL.